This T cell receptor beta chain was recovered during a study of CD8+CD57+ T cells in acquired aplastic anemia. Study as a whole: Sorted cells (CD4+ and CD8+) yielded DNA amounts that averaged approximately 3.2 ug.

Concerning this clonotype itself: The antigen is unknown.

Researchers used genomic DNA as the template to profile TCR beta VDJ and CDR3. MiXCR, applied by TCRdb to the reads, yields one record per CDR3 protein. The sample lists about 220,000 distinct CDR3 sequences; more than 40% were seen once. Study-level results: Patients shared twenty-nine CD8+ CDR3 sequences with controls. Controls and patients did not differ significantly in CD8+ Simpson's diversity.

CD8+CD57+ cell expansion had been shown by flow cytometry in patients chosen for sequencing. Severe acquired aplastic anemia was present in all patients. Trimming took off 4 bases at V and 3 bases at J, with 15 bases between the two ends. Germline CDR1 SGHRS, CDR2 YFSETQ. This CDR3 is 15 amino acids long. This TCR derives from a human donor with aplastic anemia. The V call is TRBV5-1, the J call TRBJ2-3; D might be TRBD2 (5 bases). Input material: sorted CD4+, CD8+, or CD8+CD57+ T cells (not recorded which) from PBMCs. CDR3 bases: TGCGCCAGCAGCCAAGGGAGTTATAGGACAGATACGCAGTATTTT. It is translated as CASSQGSYRTDTQYF.